A single sample is the source of the 28 T cell receptor beta chains below, sequenced in a study of CD8 T cells in ankylosing spondylitis. General study findings and limits: What seemed typical of ankylosing spondylitis blood was a TCR beta motif built from 8 or 9 highly homologous variants.

No antigen has been identified for these receptors. TCRdb redid the calling of the 5' RACE reads with MiXCR, one entry per CDR3 protein. Of about 130,000 distinct CDR3 sequences in the sample, under 20% are singletons; the top ten hold around a third. The sequenced sample was blood, either unsorted or a sorted T cell fraction (not recorded which). Receptors originate from a male donor with ankylosing spondylitis.

J is TRBJ2-7 and V is TRBV6-1; 7 nucleotides agree with TRBD2. Germline-derived CDR1 and CDR2 are MNHNS and SASEGT. V lost 8 bases and J lost 6; bases outside the gene matches: 10. This CDR3 spans 13 amino acids. The DNA of the CDR3 is TGTGCCAGCGGGGGGGACGGCCGTGGCGAGCAGTACTTC. Amino acids: CASGGDGRGEQYF.

The chain joins TRBV7-2 to TRBJ2-2; D not resolved. V lost 5 bases, J lost 6 bases, and 13 bases lay in between. Germline V gene sequence: CDR1 SGHTA, CDR2 FQGNSA. The CDR3 runs 14 residues. The CDR3 DNA reads TGTGCCAGCAGCGCCCTAACGTTGGCCGGGGAGCTGTTTTTT. It yields the protein CASSALTLAGELFF.

This clonotype was recorded a few times. This chain uses TRBV27 with TRBJ2-7, with a tentative D call TRBD1 (5 bases). The germline V gene encodes CDR1 MNHEY and CDR2 SMNVEV (reference sequence). V lost 6 bases, J lost 1 base, and 16 bases lay in between. The CDR3 is 15 residues long. CDR3 DNA sequence: TGTGCCAGCAGACAGGACGCCTTCTATTCCTACGAGCAGTACTTC. Encoded protein: CASRQDAFYSYEQYF.

This chain links TRBV9 with TRBJ2-4; perhaps TRBD1 as D (6 bases). The CDR3 has 13 residues. Per the germline V gene, CDR1 is SGDLS and CDR2 is YYNGEE. The V gene lost 4 bases and the J gene lost 8 bases, with 13 bases spanning the gap. The CDR3: CASSRGGKDIQYF. The CDR3 region has the DNA TGTGCCAGCAGCCGAGGGGGTAAGGACATTCAGTACTTC.

This clonotype was counted a few times. V is TRBV4-1 and J is TRBJ1-2; a possible D gene is TRBD1 (5 bases). Deletions cut 4 bases from V and 3 bases from J, with 24 bases between. Looked up from germline, CDR1 is MGHRA and CDR2 is YSYEKL. The CDR3 loop spans 18 amino acids. The DNA of the CDR3 is TGCGCCAGCAGCCGACTCCTAAACCAACCTGACAGAGACTATGGCTACACCTTC. Translation gives CASSRLLNQPDRDYGYTF.

V is TRBV10-3 and J is TRBJ2-7, with TRBD2 identical over 8 bases. The CDR3 contains 18 residues. J lost 4 bases, V lost 3 bases, and 17 bases had no gene match. Germline V gives CDR1 ENHRY, CDR2 SYGVKD. The CDR3 loop is CAISDNFGGTRTSYEQYF. The CDR3 DNA reads TGTGCCATCAGTGACAACTTCGGTGGGACTAGAACGTCGTACGAGCAGTACTTC.

The chain carries TRBV29-1 and TRBJ2-7, with 7 nucleotides matching TRBD2. This CDR3 comprises 15 residues. From germline, CDR1 is SQVTM and CDR2 ANQGSEA. Trimming at V came to 6 bases and at J to 0 bases, leaving 11 bases not matched to a gene. The CDR3 region has the DNA TGCAGCGTCCTTCCGGGGAGGGGCATCTCCTACGAGCAGTACTTC. Translated: CSVLPGRGISYEQYF.

The rearrangement uses TRBV4-1 and TRBJ1-1; TRBD1 aligns across 9 bases. Germline CDR1 MGHRA, CDR2 YSYEKL. V shed 0 bases, J shed 6 bases, and the junction held 14 bases outside the gene matches. This CDR3 has 18 residues. The CDR3 loop reads CASSQEGGTGTIVAEAFF. The CDR3 coding sequence is TGCGCCAGCAGCCAAGAGGGGGGGACAGGGACGATTGTAGCTGAAGCTTTCTTT.

This chain uses TRBV7-3 with TRBJ2-1, with a possible D match to TRBD2 (6 bases). The ends were cut back, 0 bases at V and 0 bases at J, with 9 bases in the middle. CDR3 length: 16 residues. Germline V gene lookup returns CDR1 SGHTA and CDR2 FQGTGA. As DNA, the CDR3 is TGTGCCAGCAGCTTAACTAGCGGCCGCTCCTACAATGAGCAGTTCTTC. Protein: CASSLTSGRSYNEQFF. Together with reference TRBV7-3 and TRBJ2-1, the CDR3 gives the full variable domain: GAGVSQTPSNKVTEKGKYVELRCDPISGHTALYWYRQSLGQGPEFLIYFQGTGAADDSGLPNDRFFAVRPEGSVSTLKIQRTERGDSAVYLCASSLTSGRSYNEQFFGPGTRLTVL.

This clonotype was counted only a few times. This rearrangement joins TRBV19 to TRBJ1-1, with 10 positions matching TRBD1. Trimming at V came to 5 bases and at J to 4 bases, leaving 4 bases not matched to a gene. CDR3 length: 14 amino acids. Germline assignment: CDR1 LNHDA and CDR2 SQIVND (reference sequence). This CDR3 reads CASSLDRGGTEAFF. The CDR3 nucleotides read TGTGCCAGTAGTCTGGACAGGGGGGGCACTGAAGCTTTCTTT.

This clonotype was seen just once. The chain is built from TRBV4-2 and TRBJ1-6; 10 bases agree with TRBD1. The junction had 4 bases not matched to a gene; V was cut back by 0 bases and J by 8 bases. The CDR3 spans 16 residues. CDR1 is LGHNA and CDR2 is YNFKEQ in the germline V gene. CDR3 in amino acids: CASSQDPGQGYSPLHF. CDR3 sequence (DNA): TGTGCCAGCAGCCAAGATCCGGGACAGGGGTATTCACCCCTCCACTTT.

This clonotype has more than one count but fewer than ten. The rearrangement uses TRBV3-1 and TRBJ2-1; 9 nucleotides match TRBD2. Trimming took 1 base from V and 0 from J; bases not matched to a gene: 10. This CDR3 has 19 residues. Germline CDR1 is LGHDT and CDR2 is YNNKEL (reference sequence). The CDR3 nucleotides read TGTGCCAGCAGCCAAGTCTCACTAGCGGGCGTCAGCTCCTACAATGAGCAGTTCTTC. Its protein is CASSQVSLAGVSSYNEQFF.

V usage is TRBV24-1 and J usage is TRBJ2-7; D may match TRBD1 or TRBD2 (7 bases each). The germline V gene has CDR1 KGHDR and CDR2 SFDVKD. The CDR3 spans 18 residues. V lost 4 bases and J 0 bases, leaving 21 bases between the germline ends. CDR3 DNA sequence: TGTGCCACCAGTGACCTCGGGGAGGGGGCGCGTTTCTCCTACGAGCAGTACTTC. Its protein product is CATSDLGEGARFSYEQYF.

The rearrangement uses TRBV28 and TRBJ2-7, with D perhaps matching TRBD1 or TRBD2 (5 bases each). V was clipped by 8 bases and J by 3 bases, with 11 bases between them. This CDR3 spans 12 amino acids. CDR1 and CDR2 from the germline V gene are MDHEN and SYDVKM. The CDR3 region is CASRDVDYEQYF. The CDR3 DNA is TGTGCCAGCCGGGACGTAGACTACGAGCAGTACTTC. Variable domain in full (rest from reference TRBV28 and TRBJ2-7): DVKVTQSSRYLVKRTGEKVFLECVQDMDHENMFWYRQDPGLGLRLIYFSYDVKMKEKGDIPEGYSVSREKKERFSLILESASTNQTSMYLCASRDVDYEQYFGPGTRLTVT.

This clonotype was seen only once. The J gene is TRBJ2-1, the V gene TRBV5-1; TRBD2 matches at 9 bases. V was clipped by 6 bases and J by 8 bases; unmatched bases: 6. CDR1 is SGHRS and CDR2 is YFSETQ in the germline V gene. CDR3 length: 13 residues. CDR3 sequence (DNA): TGCGCCAGCACCGGGACTAGCAGCGATGAGCAGTTCTTC. Translating it yields CASTGTSSDEQFF.

This clonotype came up a few times. This chain connects TRBV9 to TRBJ2-7, with D tentatively TRBD1 or TRBD2 (5 bases each). This CDR3 is built from 15 residues. Looked up from germline, CDR1 is SGDLS and CDR2 is YYNGEE. Between the trimmed V and J ends, which lost 0 bases and 4 bases, there was a span of 14 bases. The DNA for the CDR3 is TGTGCCAGCAGCGTAGCCGAGGGGTCCTATTACGAGCAGTACTTC. Translating gives CASSVAEGSYYEQYF.

The chain uses TRBV12-3 or TRBV12-4 and TRBJ2-5; TRBD1 matches 8 bases. V trimming: 5 bases; J trimming: 2 bases; junction bases outside the gene matches: 4. This CDR3 has 14 amino acids. The CDR3: CASSLDRAQETQYF. The CDR3 DNA sequence: TGTGCCAGCAGTCTGGACAGGGCACAAGAGACCCAGTACTTC.

The chain has TRBV7-9 and TRBJ2-3; the D gene is possibly TRBD1 (5 bases). CDR1 and CDR2 (germline): SEHNR, FQNEAQ (reference sequence). The CDR3 has 15 amino acids. Trimming took 4 bases from V and 0 from J, leaving 11 bases between them. The CDR3 DNA reads as TGTGCCAGCAGCTCACCAGGGATCAGCACAGATACGCAGTATTTT. It encodes CASSSPGISTDTQYF.

The chain carries TRBV12-3 or TRBV12-4 and TRBJ1-4; D ambiguous. Trimming shortened V by 5 bases and J by 11 bases, and 12 bases separated the two germline ends. This CDR3 spans 12 amino acids. CDR3 nucleotides: TGTGCCAGCAGTCCCTCGGCGATGAAACTGTTTTTT. This sequence encodes CASSPSAMKLFF.

The chain recombines TRBV7-3 with TRBJ2-3; 8 positions agree with TRBD2. This CDR3 is 17 amino acids long. Germline V gives CDR1 SGHTA, CDR2 FQGTGA. V gave up 4 bases and J gave up 1 base; unmatched junction bases: 10. This CDR3 reads CASSSSPAGGRTDTQYF. The CDR3 DNA follows: TGTGCCAGCAGCTCCTCTCCGGCGGGAGGTCGCACAGATACGCAGTATTTT.

V gene TRBV29-1 combines with J gene TRBJ1-1, with D unresolved. Germline V lookup: CDR1 SQVTM, CDR2 ANQGSEA. The CDR3 length is 16 residues. Deletions cut 7 bases from V and 2 bases from J, with 23 bases between. CDR3 nucleotide sequence: TGCAGCGCCAATTCTATACGAGGGTCGGATAACACTGAAGCTTTCTTT. It specifies CSANSIRGSDNTEAFF.

This clonotype was detected a few times. V and J are TRBV4-1 and TRBJ2-1; D gene ambiguous. V lost 1 base and J lost 8, with 3 bases in between. Germline loops: CDR1 MGHRA, CDR2 YSYEKL. The CDR3 length is 11 residues. Here the CDR3 reads CASSQGYEQFF. DNA of the CDR3: TGCGCCAGCAGCCAAGGTTATGAGCAGTTCTTC.

There are many counts of this clonotype. V usage is TRBV10-3 and J usage is TRBJ2-2; the D is unclear. The CDR3 spans 12 residues. The germline V gene has CDR1 ENHRY and CDR2 SYGVKD. Trimming took 4 bases from V and 6 from J, leaving 6 bases between them. CDR3 in amino acids: CAISVMPGELFF. The CDR3 region has the DNA TGTGCCATCAGTGTAATGCCCGGGGAGCTGTTTTTT.

This clonotype was recorded a few times. The chain has TRBV28 and TRBJ2-7, with D possibly matching TRBD2 (5 bases). Germline V gene lookup returns CDR1 MDHEN and CDR2 SYDVKM. Trimming removed 5 bases from V and 0 bases from J, with 20 bases in between. CDR3 length equals 17 residues. The CDR3 here is CASSLRPERRVSYEQYF. In nucleotides, the CDR3 is TGTGCCAGCAGTCTTAGACCCGAGCGGCGGGTCTCCTACGAGCAGTACTTC.

The gene calls are TRBV20-1 and TRBJ2-7; D not certain. This CDR3 spans 12 amino acids. V was clipped by 6 bases and J by 4 bases, with 13 bases between them. The germline CDR1 and CDR2 sequences are DFQATT and SNEGSKA (reference sequence). The CDR3 reads CSANSLGYEQYF. The CDR3 DNA reads TGCAGTGCGAACAGTCTCGGGTACGAGCAGTACTTC.

The chain recombines TRBV27 with TRBJ1-1; no firm D call. Trimming took off 5 bases at V and 2 bases at J, with 12 bases between the two ends. The germline V gene has CDR1 MNHEY and CDR2 SMNVEV (reference sequence). The CDR3 loop spans 14 amino acids. CDR3 bases: TGTGCCAGCAGTCCCTGGCAGTCCAACACTGAAGCTTTCTTT. Translated, it gives CASSPWQSNTEAFF.

In this sample, this clonotype turned up a few times. This chain connects TRBV6-1 to TRBJ1-1; 8 bases agree with TRBD1. Trimming took 6 bases from V and 4 from J; bases not matched to a gene: 7. The CDR3 consists of 14 residues. CDR1 is MNHNS, CDR2 SASEGT, per germline. The CDR3 loop reads CASSWGQDGTEAFF. In DNA form, the CDR3 reads TGTGCCAGCAGCTGGGGACAGGACGGCACTGAAGCTTTCTTT.

This clonotype was detected many times. This rearrangement joins TRBV11-1 to TRBJ2-1; 7 nucleotides align to TRBD2. This CDR3 has 19 residues. Germline CDR1 SGHAT, CDR2 FQDESV (reference sequence). With V trimmed by 0 bases and J by 2 bases, 13 bases remained unmatched. The CDR3 reads CASSLAISEAGYPYNEQFF. The CDR3 DNA reads as TGTGCCAGCAGCTTAGCGATATCGGAAGCGGGATACCCCTACAATGAGCAGTTCTTC.